The clone carrying this T cell receptor (beta chain) was picked up many times. TCRdb reanalysed the 5' RACE reads using MiXCR and keeps one entry per CDR3 protein. The sample lists hundreds of thousands of distinct CDR3 sequences, 13% occurring once. The data belong to a study of T cells after yellow fever vaccination. Across the whole study: Where fractions had low cell numbers, libraries were prepared from them with the SMART-Seq v4 Ultra Low Input RNA kit.

Germline V gene lookup returns CDR1 LGHNA and CDR2 YSLEER. The J segment lost 4 bases and the V segment lost 0 bases, leaving 5 bases of the junction unmatched. The CDR3 has 16 residues. V is TRBV4-3 and J is TRBJ2-1, with 8 bases matching TRBD2. The TCR originated in a man between 25 and 39 years old who received the YFV17D yellow fever vaccine. Sequencing used PBMCs, obtained on the day of the yellow fever booster vaccination. The CDR3 region has the DNA TGCGCCAGCAGCCAAGATTTTAGCGGGAATTACAATGAGCAGTTCTTC. This encodes CASSQDFSGNYNEQFF.